The 27 T cell receptor beta chains presented below share a single source sample, sequenced in a study of blood T cells in healthy people across ages. Alongside a J-beta primer mix, a sample-barcoded 5' primer served in a second PCR lasting roughly 7 to 11 cycles. Each CDR3 protein gets one entry after TCRdb re-called the 5' RACE reads with MiXCR. The sample has approximately 810,000 distinct CDR3 sequences; 29% are singletons. The sequenced material came from blood. The receptors stem from a woman aged 80 or over in good health.

The J gene is TRBJ1-2, the V gene TRBV7-2; tentatively, D is TRBD1 (6 bases). V dropped 0 bases and J dropped 0 bases, with 20 bases sitting between them. The CDR3 runs 19 residues. Germline V lookup: CDR1 SGHTA, CDR2 FQGNSA. The CDR3 bases are TGTGCCAGCAGCTTAGCGCTAGACAGGCGCCGACCCTCTAACTATGGCTACACCTTC. It specifies CASSLALDRRRPSNYGYTF.

On this clonotype itself: Being one base from a much bigger clone, this may be a read error. This chain connects TRBV6-2 or TRBV6-3 to TRBJ2-1; 7 bases are a match to TRBD2. In germline, CDR1 is MNHEY, CDR2 SVGEGT. The trim removed 2 bases at V and 4 bases at J, leaving 5 bases unmatched. CDR3 length: 15 residues. CDR3 bases: TGTGCCAGCAGTTACGCTGACGGGGGGTACAATGAGCAGTTCTTC. Its protein is CASSYADGGYNEQFF.

This clonotype was seen many times. This chain joins TRBV6-6 and TRBJ2-5; D remains unclear. The CDR3 consists of 14 residues. V was pared by 5 bases and J by 1 base, with 11 bases between. Germline lookup yields CDR1 MNHNY and CDR2 SVGAGI (reference sequence). CDR3 DNA sequence: TGTGCCAGCAGTGGCCTAAACCGCCAAGAGACCCAGTACTTC. Protein product: CASSGLNRQETQYF.

Only a few counts were recorded for this clonotype. The V gene is TRBV2, the J gene TRBJ2-3; D unclear. Germline V gene data show CDR1 as SNHLY and CDR2 as FYNNEI. V was trimmed by 3 bases and J by 0 bases, leaving 10 bases between them. The CDR3 runs 15 residues. The DNA for the CDR3 is TGTGCCAGCAGTGACATCGGAACTAGCACAGATACGCAGTATTTT. Its protein is CASSDIGTSTDTQYF.

The rearrangement links TRBV6-2 or TRBV6-3 to TRBJ1-2; D gene uncertain. Germline V gene data show CDR1 as MNHEY and CDR2 as SVGEGT. This CDR3 has 13 residues. Trimming took 2 bases from V and 8 from J, leaving 12 bases between them. DNA of the CDR3: TGTGCCAGCAGTTACGACACGGGCTACGGCTACACCTTC. Protein product: CASSYDTGYGYTF.

In its sample, this clonotype was seen many times. The CDR3 protein is CASSYAPLGGREVPQYF. Here the CDR3 DNA reads TGTGCCAGCAGCTATGCCCCTCTCGGGGGGCGGGAAGTGCCCCAGTACTTC. V and J are TRBV12-3 or TRBV12-4 and TRBJ2-5, with a possible D match to TRBD2 (7 bases). The V end was cut by 6 bases, the J end by 9 bases, with 29 bases between. The CDR3 loop spans 17 amino acids.

This clonotype was observed many times. The J gene is TRBJ1-6, the V gene TRBV25-1; TRBD1 agrees at 10 bases. This CDR3 spans 14 amino acids. J lost 5 bases, V lost 6 bases, and 1 base had no gene match. The germline CDR1 and CDR2 sequences are MGHDK and SYGVNS. In nucleotides, the CDR3 is TGTGCCAGCAGGGGGACAGGGGATAATTCACCCCTCCACTTT. Its protein product is CASRGTGDNSPLHF.

V and J are TRBV11-2 and TRBJ2-5; D perhaps matches TRBD1 (5 bases). Germline values: CDR1 SGHAT, CDR2 FQNNGV. The V gene lost 1 base and the J gene lost 0 bases, with 9 bases spanning the gap. The CDR3 has 15 amino acids. The CDR3 region is CASSLALTDQETQYF. The CDR3 nucleotides read TGTGCCAGCAGCTTAGCCCTGACAGACCAAGAGACCCAGTACTTC.

This clonotype was seen at least ten times. This chain joins TRBV20-1 and TRBJ2-7; maybe TRBD1 (6 bases). V was pared by 7 bases and J by 4 bases, with 17 bases between. The CDR3 totals 13 residues. Germline CDR1 is DFQATT and CDR2 is SNEGSKA (reference sequence). The CDR3 is CSGTTGGTYEQYF. As DNA, the CDR3 is TGCAGTGGGACGACAGGTGGTACATACGAGCAGTACTTC.

The chain couples TRBV20-1 to TRBJ1-6, with a possible D match to TRBD1 (6 bases). The CDR3 consists of 15 residues. V was shortened by 1 base and J by 12 bases, with 19 bases between the two germline ends. CDR1 and CDR2 (germline): DFQATT, SNEGSKA (reference sequence). The CDR3, as DNA: TGCAGTGCTAGAGTGGGCGGGGGGCAGGGATTACCCCTCCACTTT. This gives the protein CSARVGGGQGLPLHF.

This clonotype appeared a few times. V and J are TRBV27 and TRBJ1-4; TRBD1 aligns across 11 bases. In germline, CDR1 is MNHEY, CDR2 SMNVEV (reference sequence). This CDR3 spans 17 amino acids. With V trimmed by 7 bases and J by 0 bases, 7 bases remained unmatched. The CDR3 DNA sequence: TGTGCCAGCACTTCGGACAGGGGGCGTTCAACTAATGAAAAACTGTTTTTT. It yields the protein CASTSDRGRSTNEKLFF.

The chain is built from TRBV12-3 or TRBV12-4 and TRBJ2-3; D gene unclear. This CDR3 has 14 residues. The ends were cut back, 5 bases at V and 4 bases at J, with 13 bases in the middle. The CDR3 is CASSQPGRADTQYF. CDR3 DNA sequence: TGTGCCAGCAGTCAACCTGGAAGAGCAGATACGCAGTATTTT.

This clonotype showed up many times. The J gene is TRBJ2-1, the V gene TRBV5-1; 13 bases are a match to TRBD2. Germline V CDR1 and CDR2: SGHRS, YFSETQ. The J segment lost 8 bases and the V segment lost 0 bases, leaving 2 bases of the junction unmatched. The CDR3 sequence is 15 residues long. The CDR3 region has the DNA TGCGCCAGCAGCTTGGCCGGACTAGCGGGAGATGAGCAGTTCTTC. Its protein is CASSLAGLAGDEQFF. The full variable domain, with the rest looked up from reference TRBV5-1 and TRBJ2-1, is KAGVTQTPRYLIKTRGQQVTLSCSPISGHRSVSWYQQTPGQGLQFLFEYFSETQRNKGNFPGRFSGRQFSNSRSEMNVSTLELGDSALYLCASSLAGLAGDEQFFGPGTRLTVL.

This clonotype was seen a few times. A clone one base away is much larger, so this may be a read error. The J gene is TRBJ1-2, the V gene TRBV5-1, with unresolved D. Germline CDR1 is SGHRS and CDR2 is YFSETQ. The CDR3 runs 13 residues. The CDR3 region is CASSDANGYDYTF. The CDR3 DNA reads TGCGCCAGCAGCGATGCCAACGGATATGACTACACCTTC.

The V gene is TRBV20-1, the J gene TRBJ2-1; maybe TRBD1 (5 bases). Trimming left V 4 bases short and J 8 bases short, with 9 bases between. There are 11 residues in the CDR3. Germline loops: CDR1 DFQATT, CDR2 SNEGSKA (reference sequence). CDR3 bases: TGCAGTGCTACCCGACAGTATGAGCAGTTCTTC. This codes for CSATRQYEQFF.

Points on this clonotype: At one boundary the junction diverges from the germline segment, which might be a read error. V gene TRBV4-3 combines with J gene TRBJ2-2, with 7 bases matching TRBD1. The CDR3 extends over 18 amino acids. Germline lookup yields CDR1 LGHNA and CDR2 YSLEER. The CDR3 region has the DNA TGCGCCAGCAGCCAAGATATCAGGGGGTCATTCGGGACCGGGGAGCGGTTTTTT. Encoded protein: CASSQDIRGSFGTGERFF.

This clonotype has ten or more counts. The chain uses TRBV12-3 or TRBV12-4 and TRBJ2-3; a possible D gene is TRBD2 (6 bases). V dropped 8 bases and J dropped 3 bases, with 27 bases sitting between them. The CDR3 sequence is 18 residues long. CDR3 residues: CASRSNIGGARGTDTQYF. In DNA form, the CDR3 reads TGTGCCAGCCGGTCCAACATAGGCGGGGCCCGGGGGACAGATACGCAGTATTTT.

V gene TRBV2 combines with J gene TRBJ1-1, with D unresolved. Trimming took off 2 bases at V and 4 bases at J, with 14 bases between the two ends. CDR3 length: 15 residues. Germline loops: CDR1 SNHLY, CDR2 FYNNEI. Written as DNA, the CDR3 is TGTGCCAGCAGTGAAAGGGCCGGGCCGGTCACTGAAGCTTTCTTT. This codes for CASSERAGPVTEAFF.

The rearrangement joins TRBV7-2 to TRBJ2-2; D uncertain. CDR3 length: 12 amino acids. V lost 3 bases, J lost 7 bases, and 6 bases lay in between. Germline lookup yields CDR1 SGHTA and CDR2 FQGNSA. The CDR3 spells CASSFGYGELFF. CDR3 bases: TGTGCCAGCAGCTTCGGCTACGGGGAGCTGTTTTTT.

The chain is built from TRBV10-1 and TRBJ2-1; weak D call: TRBD2 (5 bases). The V gene's germline CDR1 is WNHNN and CDR2 SYGVQD (reference sequence). V was trimmed by 6 bases and J by 13 bases, leaving 22 bases between them. The CDR3 is made up of 14 amino acids. For the CDR3, the DNA is TGCGCCAGCAGCGAAGATGCGTTCGGGGAGACCCAGTTCTTC. Amino acid sequence: CASSEDAFGETQFF.

This clonotype was found a few times. This may be a read error: a much more frequent sequence differs by one nucleotide. As DNA, the CDR3 is TGCGCCAGCAGCATGCCGGGACAGGGCCACGAGCAGTACTTC. Translation gives CASSMPGQGHEQYF. V usage is TRBV5-1 and J usage is TRBJ2-7; 9 bases match TRBD1. Per germline, CDR1 SGHRS and CDR2 YFSETQ. V dropped 4 bases and J dropped 5; count of bases not matched to a gene: 7. The CDR3 is 14 residues long.

Of note for this clonotype: Mismatch with germline at one junction end may stem from a read error. The chain joins TRBV7-9 to TRBJ1-4, with TRBD1 identical over 8 bases. This CDR3 has 17 residues. Germline CDR1 reads SEHNR; CDR2 reads FQNEAQ (reference sequence). CDR3 in amino acids: CASSFRTGKNRNEKRFF. For the CDR3, the DNA is TGTGCCAGCAGCTTCCGGACAGGGAAAAATAGGAATGAAAAACGGTTTTTT.

The genes are TRBV20-1 and TRBJ2-7; D call uncertain. The end of the DNA is better explained by TRBJ2-5, so the J call may be wrong. This CDR3 spans 15 amino acids. Germline V CDR1 and CDR2: DFQATT, SNEGSKA (reference sequence). Here the CDR3 reads CSARDLGSERVTQYF. Written as DNA, the CDR3 is TGCAGTGCTAGAGATCTTGGGTCTGAAAGGGTGACCCAGTACTTC.

This clonotype was observed at least ten times. The CDR3 DNA reads as TGTGCCAGCAGCGGGGGGGTACTAGCGTTCACAGATACGCAGTATTTT. Translating gives CASSGGVLAFTDTQYF. This chain joins TRBV9 and TRBJ2-3; TRBD2 agrees at 7 bases. The length of the CDR3 is 16 residues. The germline V gene has CDR1 SGDLS and CDR2 YYNGEE. V shed 3 bases and J 2 bases; nucleotides not matched to a gene: 9.

This clonotype was seen repeatedly, ten times or more. The chain carries TRBV20-1 and TRBJ2-1; tentative D call: TRBD2 (5 bases). The germline CDR1 and CDR2 sequences are DFQATT and SNEGSKA (reference sequence). Trimming stripped 6 bases from V and 3 bases from J, with 9 bases between. The CDR3 runs to 12 residues. Written as DNA, the CDR3 is TGCAGTGCCTCGGGGATCTACAATGAGCAGTTCTTC. Protein product: CSASGIYNEQFF.

At least ten counts were recorded for this clonotype. With a much larger clone just one base away, this may be a read error. This chain joins TRBV20-1 and TRBJ1-6; TRBD1 matches at 9 bases. Looked up from germline, CDR1 is DFQATT and CDR2 is SNEGSKA (reference sequence). There are 14 residues in the CDR3. The V and J ends lost 1 base and 7 bases, in that order; junction bases with no gene match: 2. The CDR3: CSARGGQGNSPLHF. CDR3 nucleotides: TGCAGTGCTAGAGGGGGACAGGGAAATTCACCCCTCCACTTT.

There are many counts of this clonotype. This chain joins TRBV11-3 and TRBJ2-3; D is perhaps TRBD1 (5 bases). The CDR3 is made up of 12 amino acids. Trimming stripped 7 bases from V and 2 bases from J, with 7 bases between. CDR1 SGHNT and CDR2 YENEEA come from the germline V gene. CDR3 DNA sequence: TGTGCCAGCACCAGGGCCACAGATACGCAGTATTTT. It codes for CASTRATDTQYF.